Below, one TCR beta chain is given with its context. This clonotype has a handful of counts. Its antigen specificity is not known. Per-nucleotide qualities are absent, and no much larger clonotype sits a single base away. The meaning of the sample's time point label: persistent/refractory GD, antithyroid drugs over 5 years with positive TRAb. RNA was extracted from PBMCs in TRIzol for both TCR sequencing and RNA sequencing. The diagnosis of Graves' disease was made according to American Thyroid Association guidelines. The patients came from an endocrinology department in Xi'an, China. Each patient gave about 8.1 milliliters of peripheral blood, collected in an EDTA anticoagulant tube. PBMCs were isolated by Ficoll Paque Plus density gradient separation without further T cell sorting. An Agilent 2100 Bioanalyzer and agarose gel were used to assess RNA quality, and a NanoDrop 2000 was used to measure RNA concentration.

The data stem from a study of regulatory T cells in long-lasting Graves disease (dated by TCRdb to the early 2020s). Study-level background: Persistent Graves' disease was defined as antithyroid drug treatment for over 5 years with persistently positive TSH receptor autoantibodies. Peripheral blood TCR sequencing and RNA sequencing compared persistent Graves' disease patients with newly diagnosed Graves' disease patients. The study was conducted in China and was registered as a clinical trial. A total of around 35 samples underwent TCR sequencing, from some 13 patients with persistent Graves' disease and about 20 patients with newly diagnosed Graves' disease. In the clinical cohort, patients with persistent Graves' disease had used antithyroid drugs for an average of roughly 10 years.

The library was obtained by multiplex PCR. The instrument given in TCRdb is Illumina HiSeq 4000. CDR3 regions were amplified by Arm-PCR with iRepertoire HTBI primers to construct TCR beta libraries. PCR products were gel purified before sequencing. As for the original processing: Gene usage analysis of CDR3 amino acid clonotypes used the approximately 62 TRBV and some 13 TRBJ segments found across samples. Filtered high-quality paired reads were merged into contigs using COPE and FqMerger. BLAST was used to align contigs to IMGT TRBV, TRBD and TRBJ reference genes, with CDR3 defined following IMGT. Any clonotype with a frequency above 0.1% was classified as a highly expanded clone. Shannon entropy was used to measure repertoire diversity, and the Gini coefficient was used to measure V-J evenness. A clonotype found in more than one individual was treated as public. In TCRdb, the public reads were trimmed at Q25 with fastp and aligned with MiXCR, with productive beta chains retained. Rows matching on CDR3 protein sequence are summarized as one entry with the most common DNA and genes. The authors' filters were not applied to this entry. This sample gives around 400,000 distinct CDR3 sequences in total; about a quarter of them show up just once. About 26% of the sample rests with the top ten.

Points the paper makes about the study in general: The authors noted that the small sample size was a limitation that may lower accuracy. Peripheral blood alone was examined, since thyroid tissue, which constituted the primary lesion, could not be accessed. Only the TCR beta chain was sequenced and analyzed. Patients with persistent disease shared more public clonotypes (around 2,500) than newly diagnosed patients did (around 1,000). Compared with newly diagnosed patients, patients with persistent Graves' disease had lower TCR Shannon entropy and fewer highly expanded clones, which suggests clonal expansion.

The sample was peripheral blood mononuclear cells (PBMCs), taken when the disease was refractory, from a patient treated with antithyroid drugs. The origin of this receptor is a female donor with Graves disease.

The DNA sequence reads TGTGCCAGCAGGCCGGAAAGCTACACTGAAGCTTTCTTT. It specifies CASRPESYTEAFF. The chain is made from TRBV6-1 and TRBJ1-1, with the D gene too uncertain to name. The CDR3 starts with the cysteine, ends with the phenylalanine, and has 13 residues. The CDR3 DNA has 39 bases and is translated from base 1. The germline V gene sets CDR1 to MNHNS and CDR2 to SASEGT. A distance of 11 bases separates the germline ends of V and J, which lose 6 bases and 3 bases respectively.